Listed here are 12 T cell receptor beta chains from one sample, sequenced in a study of T cell responses to AZD1222 COVID-19 vaccine. TCRdb's table, derived via immunoSEQ multiplex PCR, lists solely in-frame clones and lacks some. The top ten hold over 25% of the sample, which has about 72,000 clones, roughly nine tenths seen once. The specimen was peripheral blood, collected 28 days after the second AZD1222 dose. These receptors all come from an adult who received the AZD1222 COVID-19 vaccine.

Here the CDR3 reads CASSPWTGTNYGYTF. The DNA of the CDR3 is TGTGCCAGCAGCCCTTGGACAGGGACGAACTATGGCTACACCTTC. V and J are TRBV5-5 and TRBJ1-2, with 8 bases identical to TRBD1. Losses at the gene ends were 4 bases for V and 2 bases for J; bases not matched to a gene: 7. The germline V gene has CDR1 SGHKS and CDR2 YYEKEE (reference sequence). CDR3 length: 15 residues.

The chain links TRBV15 to TRBJ2-2; 9 nucleotides line up with TRBD2. The ends lost 6 bases at V and 4 bases at J; junction bases unmatched: 6. The CDR3 runs 15 residues. CDR1 LNHNV and CDR2 YYDKDF come from the germline V gene (reference sequence). The CDR3 loop reads CATRTSGQVTGELFF. CDR3 bases: TGTGCCACCAGGACTAGCGGACAGGTCACCGGGGAGCTGTTTTTT.

CDR3 DNA: TGTGCCAGCAGCCCTGGGGGGACTAGCGGGATATACAATGAGCAGTTCTTC. It encodes CASSPGGTSGIYNEQFF. The chain is built from TRBV7-6 and TRBJ2-1, with 13 bases that match TRBD2. The ends lost 5 bases at V and 4 bases at J; junction bases unmatched: 8. Per the germline V gene, CDR1 is SGHVS and CDR2 is FNYEAQ. The length of the CDR3 is 17 residues.

V gene TRBV7-2 combines with J gene TRBJ2-5; unclear D gene. The length of the CDR3 is 15 residues. Trimming left V 5 bases short and J 3 bases short, with 16 bases between. The germline V gene encodes CDR1 SGHTA and CDR2 FQGNSA. CDR3 amino acids: CASSRRPHREETQYF. The CDR3 nucleotides are TGTGCCAGCAGCCGGAGACCTCATAGGGAAGAGACCCAGTACTTC.

The chain is built from TRBV5-1 and TRBJ2-1, with TRBD2 matching over 8 bases. This CDR3 has 15 amino acids. Trimming at V came to 5 bases and at J to 8 bases, leaving 12 bases not matched to a gene. The germline V gene has CDR1 SGHRS and CDR2 YFSETQ. The CDR3 is CASRSGSSTVDEQFF. CDR3 coding DNA: TGCGCCAGCAGGAGCGGGAGCAGCACAGTAGATGAGCAGTTCTTC.

As to this clone: The junction departs from the called germline gene at one end, perhaps through a read error. V and J are TRBV2 and TRBJ1-5, with D unclear. The CDR3 is 17 residues long. The germline CDR1 and CDR2 sequences are SNHLY and FYNNEI. This CDR3 reads CASREAYLGDSNQPQHF. DNA of the CDR3: TGTGCCAGCAGGGAAGCCTATCTCGGGGATAGCAATCAGCCCCAGCATTTT.

V usage is TRBV3-1 (or the pseudogene TRBV3-2) and J usage is TRBJ2-7; 10 bases fit TRBD2. The CDR3 sequence is 16 residues long. The V gene end was trimmed by 4 bases and the J gene end by 1 base; junction bases not matched to a gene: 7. Germline values: CDR1 LGHDT, CDR2 YNNKEL (reference sequence). DNA of the CDR3: TGTGCCAGCAGCCCGACTTTAGCGGGAGGTTCCTACGAGCAGTACTTC. Protein: CASSPTLAGGSYEQYF.

The chain recombines TRBV5-6 with TRBJ1-6, with 7 bases that match TRBD1. The CDR3 sequence is 16 residues long. J lost 0 bases, V lost 5 bases, and 5 bases had no gene match. Germline loops: CDR1 SGHDT, CDR2 YYEEEE. Here the CDR3 reads CASRQGQSSYNSPLHF. As DNA, the CDR3 is TGTGCCAGCAGGCAGGGACAGAGCTCCTATAATTCACCCCTCCACTTT.

V is TRBV29-1 and J is TRBJ2-1; D remains unclear. This CDR3 has 10 amino acids. The V end lost 5 bases, the J end lost 9 bases, and 8 bases lay between the germline ends. Germline V gene data show CDR1 as SQVTM and CDR2 as ANQGSEA. The CDR3 nucleotides are TGCAGCGTTAAAAGGACTGAGCAGTTCTTC. It yields the protein CSVKRTEQFF.

This chain connects TRBV11-1 to TRBJ2-7; D might be TRBD1 (5 bases). Per the germline V gene, CDR1 is SGHAT and CDR2 is FQDESV (reference sequence). The V and J ends lost 4 bases and 3 bases respectively, with 16 bases between them. This CDR3 is 15 amino acids long. The CDR3 here is CASSYDYRSDYEQYF. The DNA of the CDR3 is TGTGCCAGCAGCTATGATTACAGGAGTGACTACGAGCAGTACTTC.

In this sample, this clone turned up once. V gene TRBV7-2 combines with J gene TRBJ2-1, with 12 bases aligning to TRBD2. Losses at the gene ends were 5 bases for V and 4 bases for J; bases not matched to a gene: 9. CDR1 is SGHTA and CDR2 is FQGNSA in the germline V gene. This CDR3 has 17 amino acids. CDR3: CASSSRLAGVRYNEQFF. The CDR3 DNA is TGTGCCAGCAGCAGCCGACTAGCGGGAGTGAGGTACAATGAGCAGTTCTTC.

For the CDR3, the DNA is TGCGCCAGCAGCTTGGGGGCTGTACAGAGTAGAAACACCATATATTTT. Amino acids: CASSLGAVQSRNTIYF. This chain joins TRBV5-1 and TRBJ1-3; D remains unclear. The V gene's germline CDR1 is SGHRS and CDR2 YFSETQ. The V end was cut by 0 bases, the J end by 5 bases, with 15 bases between. This CDR3 region has 16 residues.